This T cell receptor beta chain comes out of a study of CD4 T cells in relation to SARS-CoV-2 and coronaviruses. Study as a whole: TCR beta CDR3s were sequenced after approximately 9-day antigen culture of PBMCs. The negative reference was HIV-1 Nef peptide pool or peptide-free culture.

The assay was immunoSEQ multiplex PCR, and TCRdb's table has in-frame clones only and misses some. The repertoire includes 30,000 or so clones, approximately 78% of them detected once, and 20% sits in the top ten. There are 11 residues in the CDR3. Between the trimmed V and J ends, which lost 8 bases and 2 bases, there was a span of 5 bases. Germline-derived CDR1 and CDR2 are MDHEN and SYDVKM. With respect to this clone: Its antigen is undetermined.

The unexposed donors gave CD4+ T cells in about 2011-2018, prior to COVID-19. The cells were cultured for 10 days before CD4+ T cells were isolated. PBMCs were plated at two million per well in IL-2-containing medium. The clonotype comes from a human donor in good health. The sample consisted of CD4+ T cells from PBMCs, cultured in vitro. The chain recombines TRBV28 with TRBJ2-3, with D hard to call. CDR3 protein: CASGDTDTQYF. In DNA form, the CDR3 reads TGTGCCAGCGGCGACACAGATACGCAGTATTTT.